This T cell receptor beta chain appears in the sequencing data of a study of T cell responses to AZD1222 COVID-19 vaccine. Per germline, CDR1 SNHLY and CDR2 FYNNEI. This CDR3 region has 16 residues. The V gene end was trimmed by 4 bases and the J gene end by 7 bases; junction bases not matched to a gene: 6. The repertoire was sequenced with immunoSEQ multiplex PCR; TCRdb's copy has only in-frame clones and lacks some. There are fewer than 150,000 clones in the sample; about 90% occur only once, and 7.9% lies in the top ten. The clonotype originates from an adult who received the AZD1222 COVID-19 vaccine. Sequenced here: peripheral blood, sampled 28 days after the second AZD1222 dose. The rearrangement links TRBV2 to TRBJ2-1; 14 nucleotides align to TRBD2. For the CDR3, the DNA is TGTGCCAGCAGTGTACGGACTAGCGGGAGGTTTAATGAGCAGTTCTTC. As protein: CASSVRTSGRFNEQFF.